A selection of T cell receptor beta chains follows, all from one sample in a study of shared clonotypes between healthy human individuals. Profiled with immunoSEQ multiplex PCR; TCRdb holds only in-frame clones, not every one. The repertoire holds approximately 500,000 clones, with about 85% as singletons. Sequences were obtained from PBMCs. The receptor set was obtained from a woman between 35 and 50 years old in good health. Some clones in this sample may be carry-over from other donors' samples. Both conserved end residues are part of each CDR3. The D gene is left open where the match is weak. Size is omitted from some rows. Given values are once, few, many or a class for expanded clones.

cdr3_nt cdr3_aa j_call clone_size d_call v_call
TGTGCCAGCAGCCTCCGGGACAGGTACAATGAGCAGTTCTTC CASSLRDRYNEQFF TRBJ2-1 . TRBD1 TRBV27
TGTGCCTGGAGGACGTCGGGACAAAGGCTGACCCAGTACTTC CAWRTSGQRLTQYF TRBJ2-5 many . TRBV30
TGTGCCAGCAGCCCAATCTCTGGAAACACCATATATTTT CASSPISGNTIYF TRBJ1-3 . . TRBV5-6
TGTGCCAGCAGCTTAGCAGGCAATCAGCCCCAGCATTTT CASSLAGNQPQHF TRBJ1-5 . . TRBV11-2
TGCGCCAGCAGCCAAAAGACGGGAGTGGGGGACTACGAGCAGTACTTC CASSQKTGVGDYEQYF TRBJ2-7 . . TRBV4-3
TGTGCCAGCAGTTACTCTATCCAAGAGACCCAGTACTTC CASSYSIQETQYF TRBJ2-5 . . TRBV6-5
TGTGCCAGCAGCTTTACCCCGGGACTGAGCTCCTACGAGCAGTACTTC CASSFTPGLSSYEQYF TRBJ2-7 . . TRBV5-5
TGTGCCAGCAGCTCGGGACAGACTAGCAATCAGCCCCAGCATTTT CASSSGQTSNQPQHF TRBJ1-5 . TRBD1 TRBV7-8
TGTGCCAGCAGCTTAACAGGAGACACTGCCACAGATACGCAGTATTTT CASSLTGDTATDTQYF TRBJ2-3 . . TRBV7-3
TGTGCCAGTAGTATAGATCGCGGGGACTACCAAGCTTTCTTT CASSIDRGDYQAFF TRBJ1-1 many . TRBV19
TGCGCCAGCAGTGATCAAGCGGGAGGAATTATGTCCTACGAGCAGTACTTC CASSDQAGGIMSYEQYF TRBJ2-7 . TRBD2 TRBV10-1
TGTGCCAGCAGTCCCGCCGGGAGGGGCACCGGGGAGCTGTTTTTT CASSPAGRGTGELFF TRBJ2-2 . TRBD2 TRBV6-5
TGTGCCAGCAGTGAAGGGACAGGTGGGGGCCAAGAGACCCAGTACTTC CASSEGTGGGQETQYF TRBJ2-5 . TRBD1 TRBV6-4
TGTGCCAGTAGTACCGGACAGGGGCGGGAGCTGTTTTTT CASSTGQGRELFF TRBJ2-2 . TRBD1 TRBV19
TGTGCCAGCAGCTCCCAGGGGCCGGGCACTGAAGCTTTCTTT CASSSQGPGTEAFF TRBJ1-1 . . TRBV7-3
TGTGCCAGCAGCTCCCAGGTGGGTTACGAGCAGTACTTC CASSSQVGYEQYF TRBJ2-7 . . TRBV7-3
TGTGCCAGCTCACCGGCTAGCCAAGAGACCCAGTACTTC CASSPASQETQYF TRBJ2-5 . . TRBV18
TGTGCTAGCAGCTGGGCTTTACAAGAGACCCAGTACTTC CASSWALQETQYF TRBJ2-5 few . TRBV7-7
TGTGCCAGCAGCGGAAGCAGTCGCCCTAGGGGTGGCGCGTTTACCTACGAGCAGTACTTC CASSGSSRPRGGAFTYEQYF TRBJ2-7 . . TRBV9